This TCR beta chain was profiled in a study of T cells in Graves' hyperthyroidism and ophthalmopathy. Broader study findings: Blood also showed most of the thyroid clonotypes that were expanded above 0.001. With a median lead of about 6.9 months before onset, the model predicted ophthalmopathy.

Thyroid ultrasound and orbital computed tomography, with clinical symptoms and serum thyroxine and TRAb, informed diagnoses. RNA transcripts yielded amplified TCR beta CDR3 regions. Using the HTBI primer set, a first-round RT-PCR was run on the TCR CDR3. One entry per CDR3 protein, called by TCRdb with MiXCR from the multiplex PCR reads. The table includes approximately 700,000 distinct CDR3 sequences, 40% to 55% detected once. As concerns this clonotype: Its target is not known.

Trimming pared 6 bases from V and 7 bases from J, leaving 15 bases between. The CDR3 sequence is 14 residues long. Per germline, CDR1 KGHDR and CDR2 SFDVKD. The sequence came from an adult man with Graves' disease, either hyperthyroidism or ophthalmopathy (not recorded which). The V gene is TRBV24-1, the J gene TRBJ1-5, with D perhaps matching TRBD1 (5 bases). The material sequenced was peripheral blood or thyroid tissue (not recorded which). The CDR3 nucleotides are TGTGCCACCAGTAGCGGCAGGGAAGGACAGCCCCAGCATTTT. Translation: CATSSGREGQPQHF.